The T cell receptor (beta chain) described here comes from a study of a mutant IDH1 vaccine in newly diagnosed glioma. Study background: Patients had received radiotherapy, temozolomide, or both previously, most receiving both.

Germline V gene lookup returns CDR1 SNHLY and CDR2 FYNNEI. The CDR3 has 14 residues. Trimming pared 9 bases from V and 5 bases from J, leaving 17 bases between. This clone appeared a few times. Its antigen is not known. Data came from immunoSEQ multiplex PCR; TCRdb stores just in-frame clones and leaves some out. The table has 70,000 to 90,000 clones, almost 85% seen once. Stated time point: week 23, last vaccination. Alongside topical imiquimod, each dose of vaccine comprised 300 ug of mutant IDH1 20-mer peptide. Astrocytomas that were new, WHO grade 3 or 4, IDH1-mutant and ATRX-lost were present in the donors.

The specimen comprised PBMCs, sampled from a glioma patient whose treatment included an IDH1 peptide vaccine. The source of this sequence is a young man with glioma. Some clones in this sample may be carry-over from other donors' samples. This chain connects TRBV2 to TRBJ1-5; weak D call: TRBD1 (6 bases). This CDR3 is CASGGRGIDQPQHF. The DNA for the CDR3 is TGTGCCAGTGGGGGGAGGGGGATCGATCAGCCCCAGCATTTT.